The 28 T cell receptor beta chains reported below all come from one sample, sequenced in a study of T cell responses to AZD1222 COVID-19 vaccine. Libraries were prepared by immunoSEQ multiplex PCR; TCRdb keeps only in-frame clonotypes and omits some of them. The sample has about 160,000 clones; about 92% are singletons. The sequencing here drew on peripheral blood, taken on day 0 of MenACWY control vaccination. The source is an adult in good health.

As for this clone: Other DNA sequences in this specimen translate into the identical CDR3. The rearrangement uses TRBV18 and TRBJ1-5; D is ambiguous. Looked up from germline, CDR1 is KGHSH and CDR2 is LQKENI. CDR3 length: 13 amino acids. V lost 6 bases and J 3 bases, leaving 9 bases between the germline ends. CDR3 sequence reads: CASSRQDNQPQHF. DNA of the CDR3: TGTGCCAGCTCCCGGCAAGACAATCAGCCCCAGCATTTT.

The chain recombines TRBV5-1 with TRBJ2-3, with no clear D. CDR1 is SGHRS and CDR2 is YFSETQ in the germline V gene. The CDR3 runs 14 residues. V lost 0 bases and J 4 bases, leaving 9 bases between the germline ends. The CDR3 DNA sequence: TGCGCCAGCAGCTTGGGGGGTGCCGCAGATACGCAGTATTTT. As protein: CASSLGGAADTQYF.

The chain carries TRBV3-1 (or the pseudogene TRBV3-2) and TRBJ1-1; D remains unclear. V gave up 0 bases and J gave up 11 bases, with 10 bases separating them. Germline-derived CDR1 and CDR2 are LGHDT and YNNKEL (reference sequence). The CDR3 consists of 12 residues. In DNA, the CDR3 is TGTGCCAGCAGCCAAGATCTCCTTGAGGCTTTCTTT. Translation gives CASSQDLLEAFF.

The genes are TRBV4-1 and TRBJ1-1; the D gene is possibly TRBD1 (6 bases). The length of the CDR3 is 15 residues. The germline gives CDR1 MGHRA, CDR2 YSYEKL. Trimming left V 3 bases short and J 4 bases short, with 15 bases between. Here the CDR3 reads CASSHLQGAPTEAFF. The DNA of the CDR3 is TGCGCCAGCAGCCATCTACAGGGTGCCCCCACTGAAGCTTTCTTT.

The chain employs TRBV6-1 and TRBJ2-7; D might be TRBD1 (5 bases). Germline CDR1 and CDR2: MNHNS and SASEGT. This CDR3 region has 15 residues. The V end was cut by 1 base, the J end by 4 bases, with 14 bases between. As DNA, the CDR3 is TGTGCCAGCAGTGAAGGATGGGGCCAACCGTACGAGCAGTACTTC. Translated: CASSEGWGQPYEQYF.

There are a few counts of this clone. A junction end diverges from the germline sequence, so it may reflect a read error. The chain links TRBV5-6 to TRBJ2-5; TRBD2 is a possible D gene (6 bases). This CDR3 has 15 residues. Germline V gives CDR1 SGHDT, CDR2 YYEEEE. This chain's CDR3 is CASSLINGGQGTQYF. CDR3 coding DNA: TGTGCCAGCAGCTTAATTAACGGAGGGCAAGGGACCCAGTACTTC.

The V and J genes are TRBV3-1 (or the pseudogene TRBV3-2) and TRBJ1-6, with 7 bases that match TRBD1. The CDR3 sequence is 13 residues long. V gave up 4 bases and J gave up 8 bases; unmatched junction bases: 2. Germline V gene sequence: CDR1 LGHDT, CDR2 YNNKEL (reference sequence). The DNA for the CDR3 is TGTGCCAGCAGCCTGACAGGGTATTCACCCCTCCACTTT. It yields the protein CASSLTGYSPLHF.

The J gene is TRBJ1-3, the V gene TRBV28, with D uncertain. Germline CDR1 is MDHEN and CDR2 is SYDVKM. V gave up 9 bases and J gave up 0 bases, with 12 bases separating them. CDR3 size: 14 residues. In DNA, the CDR3 is TGTGCCAGTTTTTCGGCGAGCTCTGGAAACACCATATATTTT. Its translation: CASFSASSGNTIYF.

The CDR3 bases are TGCGCCAGCAGCCCCGGGACCCTGAGGGGTACCGGGGAGCTGTTTTTT. Translating it yields CASSPGTLRGTGELFF. This chain links TRBV5-1 with TRBJ2-2; perhaps D is TRBD1 or TRBD2 (5 bases each). CDR3 length: 16 amino acids. CDR1 and CDR2 (germline): SGHRS, YFSETQ. The V end lost 4 bases, the J end lost 5 bases, and 18 bases lay between the germline ends.

J is TRBJ1-3 and V is TRBV29-1, with a weak D call TRBD1 (6 bases). Germline loops: CDR1 SQVTM, CDR2 ANQGSEA. The CDR3 is made up of 18 amino acids. Deletions cut 2 bases from V and 0 bases from J, with 20 bases between. The CDR3 bases are TGCAGCGTTGAAAAGGTGGCAGGGGATGGGAGCTCTGGAAACACCATATATTTT. Residues: CSVEKVAGDGSSGNTIYF.

V is TRBV14 and J is TRBJ1-2, with TRBD1 matching over 8 bases. V shed 3 bases and J 2 bases; nucleotides not matched to a gene: 8. CDR1 is SGHDN, CDR2 FVKESK, per germline. There are 16 residues in the CDR3. CDR3 sequence: CASSHSMTGANYGYTF. CDR3 sequence (DNA): TGTGCCAGCAGCCACTCAATGACAGGGGCGAACTATGGCTACACCTTC.

The chain couples TRBV21-1 to TRBJ2-2; TRBD2 is the table's D call, not checked against the DNA. TRBV21-1 is marked as a pseudogene. The CDR3 has 18 residues. The CDR3 DNA reads as TGTGCCAGCCCCCACCCGGCAGGGACTGGGGATAGAGGCGGGGAGCTGTTTTTT. This codes for CASPHPAGTGDRGGELFF.

This clone was detected once. The CDR3 bases are TGTGCCAGCAGCCCAACCGGGAGGGTCCGCTACGAGCAGTACTTC. It translates to CASSPTGRVRYEQYF. V gene TRBV7-9 combines with J gene TRBJ2-7; 8 positions match TRBD2. V was pared by 5 bases and J by 3 bases, with 9 bases of the junction left unmatched. The CDR3 runs 15 residues. The germline V gene encodes CDR1 SEHNR and CDR2 FQNEAQ (reference sequence).

The chain is built from TRBV15 and TRBJ2-1; possibly TRBD2 for D (5 bases). The CDR3 is 19 amino acids. Deletions cut 2 bases from V and 3 bases from J, with 23 bases between. The germline gives CDR1 LNHNV, CDR2 YYDKDF (reference sequence). The CDR3 DNA is TGTGCCACCAGCAGATCGTCCGGCCAGGCGGAGGCGGTCTACAATGAGCAGTTCTTC. Translated: CATSRSSGQAEAVYNEQFF.

The chain has TRBV4-2 and TRBJ2-1, with D maybe TRBD2 (5 bases). V lost 3 bases and J lost 8, with 23 bases in between. This CDR3 region has 17 residues. The V gene's germline CDR1 is LGHNA and CDR2 YNFKEQ. The CDR3 is CASSQPPPRVPGDEQFF. The CDR3 region has the DNA TGTGCCAGCAGCCAGCCCCCCCCGCGGGTACCAGGCGATGAGCAGTTCTTC.

This chain joins TRBV4-1 and TRBJ2-1; 14 nucleotides align to TRBD2. V dropped 1 base and J dropped 0; count of bases not matched to a gene: 8. CDR1 and CDR2 (germline): MGHRA, YSYEKL. The CDR3 consists of 20 residues. The CDR3, as DNA: TGCGCCAGCAGCCAAGCCGGACTAGCGGGAGGCCCGAACTCCTACAATGAGCAGTTCTTC. The encoded protein is CASSQAGLAGGPNSYNEQFF.

The V call is TRBV4-1, the J call TRBJ1-1; D not certain. This CDR3 comprises 14 residues. CDR1 is MGHRA and CDR2 is YSYEKL in the germline V gene. The V end lost 4 bases, the J end lost 3 bases, and 12 bases lay between the germline ends. The CDR3 reads CASSLLSWDTEAFF. The CDR3 region has the DNA TGCGCCAGCAGCCTCCTTAGTTGGGACACTGAAGCTTTCTTT.

CDR3 residues: CASSPRPGANVLTF. The CDR3 DNA reads TGTGCCAGCAGCCCTCGTCCTGGGGCCAACGTCCTGACTTTC. This sequence joins TRBV9 and TRBJ2-6; no clear D. CDR3 size: 14 residues. Trimming left V 4 bases short and J 2 bases short, with 7 bases between. Germline V gives CDR1 SGDLS, CDR2 YYNGEE. Based on the CDR3 plus reference TRBV9 and TRBJ2-6, the full variable domain is DSGVTQTPKHLITATGQRVTLRCSPRSGDLSVYWYQQSLDQGLQFLIQYYNGEERAKGNILERFSAQQFPDLHSELNLSSLELGDSALYFCASSPRPGANVLTFGAGSRLTVL.

The CDR3 here is CASSFEVDTQYF. The CDR3 nucleotides are TGTGCCAGCAGCTTTGAGGTAGATACGCAGTATTTT. The chain carries TRBV11-3 and TRBJ2-3; no clear D gene. V was cut by 3 bases and J by 5 bases, with 6 bases left in between. Germline V gives CDR1 SGHNT, CDR2 YENEEA. CDR3 size: 12 residues.

V and J are TRBV7-9 and TRBJ1-2; no firm D call. CDR3 length: 13 residues. V was clipped by 3 bases and J by 3 bases, with 8 bases between them. Germline CDR1 SEHNR, CDR2 FQNEAQ (reference sequence). The CDR3 protein is CASSFVRDYGYTF. The DNA for the CDR3 is TGTGCCAGCAGCTTTGTCCGGGACTATGGCTACACCTTC.

This chain uses TRBV7-2 with TRBJ2-7; 12 nucleotides align to TRBD2. This CDR3 region has 14 residues. J gave up 4 bases and V 5 bases, and 3 bases lay outside the gene matches. Germline lookup yields CDR1 SGHTA and CDR2 FQGNSA. CDR3 bases: TGTGCCAGCAGCGCTAGCGGGAGGGTTTACGAGCAGTACTTC. It is translated as CASSASGRVYEQYF.

The CDR3 sequence is CASSFLASTDTQYF. CDR3 nucleotide sequence: TGTGCCAGCAGTTTCCTAGCGAGCACAGATACGCAGTATTTT. V usage is TRBV6-5 and J usage is TRBJ2-3; perhaps TRBD2 as D (6 bases). V gave up 4 bases and J gave up 0 bases, with 8 bases separating them. Germline values: CDR1 MNHEY, CDR2 SVGAGI. The CDR3 spans 14 residues.

J is TRBJ2-1 and V is TRBV9; D might be TRBD2 (5 bases). CDR3 length equals 19 residues. CDR1 and CDR2 from the germline V gene are SGDLS and YYNGEE. V shed 0 bases and J shed 3 bases, with 22 bases lying between them. CDR3 in DNA: TGTGCCAGCAGCGTAGACCCCTCATCCGGAGGCAGATACTACAATGAGCAGTTCTTC. Its translation: CASSVDPSSGGRYYNEQFF.

The CDR3 nucleotides read TGTGCCAGCAGTCCCCGGGTCCCACCCCAAGAGACCCAGTACTTC. This encodes CASSPRVPPQETQYF. The V gene is TRBV27, the J gene TRBJ2-5; D is ambiguous. Trimming stripped 5 bases from V and 1 base from J, with 14 bases between. The CDR3 has 15 residues. Germline V gives CDR1 MNHEY, CDR2 SMNVEV (reference sequence).

V gene TRBV11-2 combines with J gene TRBJ2-7; D remains unclear. Between the trimmed V and J ends, which lost 5 bases and 2 bases, there was a span of 4 bases. There are 11 residues in the CDR3. The germline gives CDR1 SGHAT, CDR2 FQNNGV. The DNA for the CDR3 is TGTGCCAGCAGCCCTGCCTACGAGCAGTACTTC. Its translation: CASSPAYEQYF.

J is TRBJ1-4 and V is TRBV19; D gene ambiguous. CDR3 length: 15 residues. In germline, CDR1 is LNHDA, CDR2 SQIVND (reference sequence). Trimming left V 5 bases short and J 5 bases short, with 15 bases between. CDR3 sequence reads: CASSRARLPNEKLFF. CDR3 DNA: TGTGCCAGTAGTCGAGCGCGGTTACCAAATGAAAAACTGTTTTTT. Supplemented by reference TRBV19 and TRBJ1-4, the full variable domain reads DGGITQSPKYLFRKEGQNVTLSCEQNLNHDAMYWYRQDPGQGLRLIYYSQIVNDFQKGDIAEGYSVSREKKESFPLTVTSAQKNPTAFYLCASSRARLPNEKLFFGSGTQLSVL.

The gene calls are TRBV11-2 and TRBJ2-3; D remains ambiguous. This CDR3 comprises 12 residues. CDR1 SGHAT and CDR2 FQNNGV come from the germline V gene. The V end lost 8 bases, the J end lost 1 base, and 7 bases lay between the germline ends. Written as DNA, the CDR3 is TGTGCCAGCGCTGAGGGCACAGATACGCAGTATTTT. It encodes CASAEGTDTQYF.

J is TRBJ2-5 and V is TRBV5-5; either TRBD1 or TRBD2 may supply D (5 bases each). V was shortened by 4 bases and J by 2 bases, with 18 bases between the two germline ends. The CDR3 covers 16 residues. The germline V gene has CDR1 SGHKS and CDR2 YYEKEE (reference sequence). CDR3 protein: CASSEGTAPLQETQYF. The DNA of the CDR3 is TGTGCCAGCAGCGAGGGGACGGCTCCTCTTCAAGAGACCCAGTACTTC.